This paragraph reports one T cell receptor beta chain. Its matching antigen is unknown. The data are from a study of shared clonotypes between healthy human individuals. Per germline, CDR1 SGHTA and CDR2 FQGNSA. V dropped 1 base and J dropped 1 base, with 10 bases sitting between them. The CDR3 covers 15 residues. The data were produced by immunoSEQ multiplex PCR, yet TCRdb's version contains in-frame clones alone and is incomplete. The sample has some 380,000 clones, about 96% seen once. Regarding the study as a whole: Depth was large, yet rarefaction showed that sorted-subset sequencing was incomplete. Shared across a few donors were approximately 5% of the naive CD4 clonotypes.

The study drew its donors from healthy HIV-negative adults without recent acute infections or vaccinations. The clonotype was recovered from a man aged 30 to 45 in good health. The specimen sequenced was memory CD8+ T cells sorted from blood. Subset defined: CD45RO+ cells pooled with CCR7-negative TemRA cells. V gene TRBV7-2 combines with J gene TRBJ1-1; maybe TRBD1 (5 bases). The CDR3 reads CASSLVGTGNTEAFF. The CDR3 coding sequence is TGTGCCAGCAGCTTAGTTGGTACAGGGAACACTGAAGCTTTCTTT.